The 22 T cell receptor beta chains below were found in one sample sequenced in a study of T cell responses to AZD1222 COVID-19 vaccine. Profiling relied on immunoSEQ multiplex PCR, and the TCRdb table lists in-frame clones only, not all of them. The table records about 180,000 clones, just over 85% of them present only once. Source: peripheral blood, taken 28 days after the second AZD1222 dose. The receptors shown here come from an adult who received the AZD1222 COVID-19 vaccine.

The V gene is TRBV5-6, the J gene TRBJ1-3; a possible D gene is TRBD1 (6 bases). Germline V lookup: CDR1 SGHDT, CDR2 YYEEEE. This CDR3 comprises 14 residues. V lost 5 bases and J lost 4, with 13 bases in between. The CDR3 spells CASSLDRRGNTIYF. The CDR3 nucleotides read TGTGCCAGCAGTCTTGACAGGCGGGGAAACACCATATATTTT.

This CDR3 reads CASSQGAPYGYTF. CDR3 in DNA: TGTGCCAGCAGCCAAGGTGCACCCTATGGCTACACCTTC. The gene calls are TRBV14 and TRBJ1-2; no reliable D call. The CDR3 has 13 residues. Germline V gene data show CDR1 as SGHDN and CDR2 as FVKESK. With 1 base removed from V and 4 bases from J, the gap between germline ends came to 7 bases.

The chain employs TRBV5-1 and TRBJ2-6; 8 bases align to TRBD1. The J segment lost 4 bases and the V segment lost 4 bases, leaving 13 bases of the junction unmatched. This CDR3 contains 18 residues. Per germline, CDR1 SGHRS and CDR2 YFSETQ. CDR3 bases: TGCGCCAGCAGCCCTGACAGGGGTGCCCCTCGCGGGGCCAACGTCCTGACTTTC. Its translation: CASSPDRGAPRGANVLTF. The entire variable domain, with the rest obtained from reference TRBV5-1 and TRBJ2-6, is as follows: KAGVTQTPRYLIKTRGQQVTLSCSPISGHRSVSWYQQTPGQGLQFLFEYFSETQRNKGNFPGRFSGRQFSNSRSEMNVSTLELGDSALYLCASSPDRGAPRGANVLTFGAGSRLTVL.

This chain uses TRBV14 with TRBJ2-1; 16 bases line up with TRBD2. The V gene's germline CDR1 is SGHDN and CDR2 FVKESK. The CDR3 runs to 18 residues. V lost 4 bases, J lost 6 bases, and 9 bases stayed unmatched. CDR3 DNA: TGTGCCAGCAGCCCGGGACTAGCGGGGGGGCTATCTCTCAATGAGCAGTTCTTC. Its translation: CASSPGLAGGLSLNEQFF.

This chain joins TRBV11-2 and TRBJ2-3; 10 positions match TRBD1. Germline assignment: CDR1 SGHAT and CDR2 FQNNGV. This CDR3 spans 15 amino acids. V dropped 5 bases and J dropped 4; count of bases not matched to a gene: 6. The CDR3 is CASSAGTGESDTQYF. The CDR3 DNA is TGTGCCAGCAGCGCCGGGACAGGGGAGTCAGATACGCAGTATTTT.

The genes are TRBV5-4 and TRBJ2-5; D remains ambiguous. The CDR3 is 16 residues long. V lost 4 bases and J 4 bases, leaving 20 bases between the germline ends. Germline-derived CDR1 and CDR2 are SGHNT and YYREEE (reference sequence). CDR3 in amino acids: CASSPGGFGSGETQYF. The CDR3, as DNA: TGTGCCAGCAGCCCGGGTGGGTTCGGGTCTGGAGAGACCCAGTACTTC.

The CDR3, as DNA: TGTGCCAGCAGCTTCTCAGGTAGCAATCAGCCCCAGCATTTT. The encoded protein is CASSFSGSNQPQHF. The V gene is TRBV7-2, the J gene TRBJ1-5; no clear D gene. The CDR3 spans 14 residues. Trimming removed 3 bases at V and 0 bases at J, with 6 bases between. Germline values: CDR1 SGHTA, CDR2 FQGNSA. The entire variable domain, with the rest obtained from reference TRBV7-2 and TRBJ1-5, is as follows: GAGVSQSPSNKVTEKGKDVELRCDPISGHTALYWYRQSLGQGLEFLIYFQGNSAPDKSGLPSDRFSAERTGGSVSTLTIQRTQQEDSAVYLCASSFSGSNQPQHFGDGTRLSIL.

This rearrangement joins TRBV19 to TRBJ1-5; D is uncertain. This CDR3 contains 13 residues. V was trimmed by 3 bases and J by 7 bases, leaving 10 bases between them. CDR1 is LNHDA, CDR2 SQIVND, per germline (reference sequence). The CDR3 nucleotides are TGTGCCAGTAGTATGATGAGACACCAGCCCCAGCATTTT. It translates to CASSMMRHQPQHF.

This clone was seen just once. V usage is TRBV2 and J usage is TRBJ1-3, with D uncertain. Trimming removed 2 bases at V and 4 bases at J, with 21 bases between. The CDR3 is made up of 18 amino acids. CDR1 and CDR2 from the germline V gene are SNHLY and FYNNEI. This CDR3 reads CASSEFILSRGAGNTIYF. In nucleotides, the CDR3 is TGTGCCAGCAGTGAATTTATCCTCTCGCGAGGTGCGGGAAACACCATATATTTT.

CDR3 region: CASSLRLAGGNEQFF. CDR3 in DNA: TGTGCCAGCAGCTTAAGGCTAGCGGGGGGGAATGAGCAGTTCTTC. The chain has TRBV7-9 and TRBJ2-1, with 12 bases matching TRBD2. V shed 2 bases, J shed 7 bases, and the junction held 3 bases outside the gene matches. Looked up from germline, CDR1 is SEHNR and CDR2 is FQNEAQ (reference sequence). The CDR3 has 15 amino acids.

The rearrangement uses TRBV5-1 and TRBJ1-5; D not certain. CDR1 SGHRS and CDR2 YFSETQ come from the germline V gene. V was shortened by 4 bases and J by 3 bases, with 8 bases between the two germline ends. The CDR3 runs 13 residues. CDR3 DNA: TGCGCCAGCAGCCTGGGTGACAATCAGCCCCAGCATTTT. It specifies CASSLGDNQPQHF. The variable domain in full, with the rest retrieved from reference TRBV5-1 and TRBJ1-5, is KAGVTQTPRYLIKTRGQQVTLSCSPISGHRSVSWYQQTPGQGLQFLFEYFSETQRNKGNFPGRFSGRQFSNSRSEMNVSTLELGDSALYLCASSLGDNQPQHFGDGTRLSIL.

The chain carries TRBV29-1 and TRBJ1-1; 7 bases fit TRBD1. The CDR3 has 13 amino acids. The germline V gene encodes CDR1 SQVTM and CDR2 ANQGSEA. Germline trimming cut 7 bases from V and 0 bases from J; bases unmatched to any gene: 5. The CDR3: CSGLGQLNTEAFF. The CDR3 coding sequence is TGCAGCGGACTGGGACAGCTGAACACTGAAGCTTTCTTT.

V gene TRBV6-6 combines with J gene TRBJ2-3; D ambiguous. This CDR3 has 11 amino acids. The ends were cut back, 4 bases at V and 5 bases at J, with 4 bases in the middle. CDR1 is MNHNY, CDR2 SVGAGI, per germline (reference sequence). This chain's CDR3 is CASSSQDTQYF. In DNA, the CDR3 is TGTGCCAGCAGTTCCCAAGATACGCAGTATTTT.

The chain employs TRBV3-1 (or the pseudogene TRBV3-2) and TRBJ2-3, with 9 bases matching TRBD2. This CDR3 spans 16 amino acids. Germline loops: CDR1 LGHDT, CDR2 YNNKEL (reference sequence). With V trimmed by 2 bases and J by 2 bases, 5 bases remained unmatched. This chain's CDR3 is CASSQRKRGVTDTQYF. Here the CDR3 DNA reads TGTGCCAGCAGCCAACGGAAGCGGGGGGTCACAGATACGCAGTATTTT.

V and J are TRBV18 and TRBJ1-6; 9 nucleotides agree with TRBD1. This CDR3 contains 15 residues. Trimming cost V 1 base and J 7 bases; bases outside gene matches: 2. Germline CDR1 is KGHSH and CDR2 is LQKENI. The CDR3 bases are TGTGCCAGCTCACCACTAGGACAGGGGAATTCACCCCTCCACTTT. Translated, it gives CASSPLGQGNSPLHF.

The sample holds a few counts of this clone. V usage is TRBV7-8 and J usage is TRBJ1-4; no clear D gene. Germline V gene lookup returns CDR1 SGHVS and CDR2 FQNEAQ. The CDR3 has 17 residues. Trimming removed 1 base from V and 0 bases from J, with 12 bases in between. CDR3 sequence (DNA): TGTGCCAGCAGCTTAGGCCTCACCGGGGCAACTAATGAAAAACTGTTTTTT. It encodes CASSLGLTGATNEKLFF.

V usage is TRBV3-1 (or the pseudogene TRBV3-2) and J usage is TRBJ1-2; a possible D gene is TRBD1 (5 bases). CDR1 LGHDT and CDR2 YNNKEL come from the germline V gene (reference sequence). V lost 0 bases and J 4 bases, leaving 12 bases between the germline ends. CDR3 size: 15 residues. CDR3 nucleotides: TGTGCCAGCAGCCAAGACCCGGGGCCGCGCTATGGCTACACCTTC. It translates to CASSQDPGPRYGYTF.

The chain is built from TRBV11-2 and TRBJ1-4; D ambiguous. Trimming stripped 0 bases from V and 0 bases from J, with 11 bases between. CDR1 is SGHAT and CDR2 is FQNNGV in the germline V gene. CDR3 length: 17 residues. CDR3 region: CASSLELGFPTNEKLFF. For the CDR3, the DNA is TGTGCCAGCAGCTTAGAGTTGGGGTTCCCAACTAATGAAAAACTGTTTTTT. Looking up the rest from reference TRBV11-2 and TRBJ1-4 gives the full variable domain: EAGVAQSPRYKIIEKRQSVAFWCNPISGHATLYWYQQILGQGPKLLIQFQNNGVVDDSQLPKDRFSAERLKGVDSTLKIQPAKLEDSAVYLCASSLELGFPTNEKLFFGSGTQLSVL.

V gene TRBV5-4 combines with J gene TRBJ2-5; D possibly uses TRBD1 or TRBD2 (7 bases each). The CDR3 spans 17 residues. CDR1 is SGHNT and CDR2 is YYREEE in the germline V gene (reference sequence). With 3 bases removed from V and 4 bases from J, the gap between germline ends came to 22 bases. The CDR3 DNA reads as TGTGCCAGCAGCTCACCAGCGGGACAGCTCAAGGTAGAGACCCAGTACTTC. Translated: CASSSPAGQLKVETQYF.

The chain carries TRBV28 and TRBJ2-7; 7 bases map to TRBD1. Germline V lookup: CDR1 MDHEN, CDR2 SYDVKM. The CDR3 sequence is 13 residues long. The junction had 6 bases not matched to a gene; V was cut back by 6 bases and J by 4 bases. CDR3 region: CASSPGGFYEQYF. As DNA, the CDR3 is TGTGCCAGCAGCCCAGGGGGTTTTTACGAGCAGTACTTC.

V is TRBV28 and J is TRBJ2-7; a possible D gene is TRBD1 (6 bases). Trimming left V 5 bases short and J 1 base short, with 12 bases between. CDR1 and CDR2 from the germline V gene are MDHEN and SYDVKM. This CDR3 is built from 14 residues. The DNA for the CDR3 is TGTGCCAGCAGTCCCCGAACAGGGTCCTACGAGCAGTACTTC. Translated: CASSPRTGSYEQYF. Looking up the rest from reference TRBV28 and TRBJ2-7 gives the full variable domain: DVKVTQSSRYLVKRTGEKVFLECVQDMDHENMFWYRQDPGLGLRLIYFSYDVKMKEKGDIPEGYSVSREKKERFSLILESASTNQTSMYLCASSPRTGSYEQYFGPGTRLTVT.

The CDR3 DNA follows: TGTGCCAGCAGCACGGAAGGCAGAGCTTTCTTT. Its translation is CASSTEGRAFF. The chain couples TRBV2 to TRBJ1-1; D uncertain. The germline V and J ends were trimmed by 6 bases and 10 bases, with 12 bases remaining between them. The length of the CDR3 is 11 residues. CDR1 SNHLY and CDR2 FYNNEI come from the germline V gene.